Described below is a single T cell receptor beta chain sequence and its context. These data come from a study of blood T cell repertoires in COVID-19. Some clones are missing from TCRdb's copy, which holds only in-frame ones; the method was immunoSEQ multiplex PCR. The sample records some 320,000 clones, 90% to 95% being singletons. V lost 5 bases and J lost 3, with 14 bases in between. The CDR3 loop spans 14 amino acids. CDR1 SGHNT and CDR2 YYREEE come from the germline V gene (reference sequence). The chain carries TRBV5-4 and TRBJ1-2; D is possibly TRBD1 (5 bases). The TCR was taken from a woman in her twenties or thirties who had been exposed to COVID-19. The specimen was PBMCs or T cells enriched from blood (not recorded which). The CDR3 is CASREGYSDYGYTF. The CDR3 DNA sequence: TGTGCCAGCAGGGAGGGGTATTCGGACTATGGCTACACCTTC.